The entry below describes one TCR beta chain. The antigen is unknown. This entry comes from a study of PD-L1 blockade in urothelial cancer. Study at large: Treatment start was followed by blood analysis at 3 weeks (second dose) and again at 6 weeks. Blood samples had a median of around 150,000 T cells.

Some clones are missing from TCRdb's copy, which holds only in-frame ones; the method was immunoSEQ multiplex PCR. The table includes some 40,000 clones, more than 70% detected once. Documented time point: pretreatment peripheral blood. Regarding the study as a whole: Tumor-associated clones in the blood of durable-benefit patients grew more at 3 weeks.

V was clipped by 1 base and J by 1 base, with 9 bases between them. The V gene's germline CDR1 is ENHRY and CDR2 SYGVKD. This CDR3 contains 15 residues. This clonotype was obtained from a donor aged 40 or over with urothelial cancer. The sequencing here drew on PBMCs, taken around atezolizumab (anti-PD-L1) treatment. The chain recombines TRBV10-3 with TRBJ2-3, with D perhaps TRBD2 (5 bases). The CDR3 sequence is CAISELERGTDTQYF. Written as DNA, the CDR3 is TGTGCCATCAGTGAGTTGGAGAGGGGCACAGATACGCAGTATTTT.